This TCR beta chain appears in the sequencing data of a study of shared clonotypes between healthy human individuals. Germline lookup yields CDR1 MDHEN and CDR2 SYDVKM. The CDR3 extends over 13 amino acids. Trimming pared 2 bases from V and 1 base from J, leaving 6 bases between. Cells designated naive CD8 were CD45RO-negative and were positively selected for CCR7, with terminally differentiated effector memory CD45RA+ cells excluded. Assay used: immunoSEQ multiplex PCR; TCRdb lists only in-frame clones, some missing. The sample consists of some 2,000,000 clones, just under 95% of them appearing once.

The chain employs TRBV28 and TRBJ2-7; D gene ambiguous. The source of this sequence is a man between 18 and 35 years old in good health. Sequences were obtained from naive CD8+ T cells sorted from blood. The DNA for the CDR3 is TGTGCCAGCAGTTTAGCAGCTTCCTACGAGCAGTACTTC. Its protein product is CASSLAASYEQYF.